This TCR beta chain stems from a study of T cell responses to AZD1222 COVID-19 vaccine. The method was immunoSEQ multiplex PCR; TCRdb's version includes in-frame clones alone and lacks a portion of them. The sample has over 90,000 clones, around 92% seen once. This CDR3 is 13 amino acids long. Germline lookup yields CDR1 SQVTM and CDR2 ANQGSEA. Trimming stripped 6 bases from V and 2 bases from J, with 13 bases between. The TCR comes from an adult in good health. The sample consisted of peripheral blood, taken on day 0 of AZD1222 vaccination. The V gene is TRBV29-1, the J gene TRBJ1-2, with unresolved D. In DNA form, the CDR3 reads TGCAGCGTCAGCTACAAACTAAACTATGGCTACACCTTC. Translation: CSVSYKLNYGYTF.